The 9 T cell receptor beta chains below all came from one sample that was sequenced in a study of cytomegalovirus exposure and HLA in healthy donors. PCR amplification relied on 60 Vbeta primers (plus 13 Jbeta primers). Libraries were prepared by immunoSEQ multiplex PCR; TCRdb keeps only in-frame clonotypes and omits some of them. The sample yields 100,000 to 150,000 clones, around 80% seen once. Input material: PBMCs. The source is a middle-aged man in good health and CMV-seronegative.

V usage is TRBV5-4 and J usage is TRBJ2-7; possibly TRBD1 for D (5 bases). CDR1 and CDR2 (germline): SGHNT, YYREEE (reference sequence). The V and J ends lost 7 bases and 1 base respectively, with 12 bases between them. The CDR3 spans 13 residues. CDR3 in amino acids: CASGPGLSYEQYF. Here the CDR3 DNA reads TGTGCCAGCGGACCAGGGCTTTCCTACGAGCAGTACTTC.

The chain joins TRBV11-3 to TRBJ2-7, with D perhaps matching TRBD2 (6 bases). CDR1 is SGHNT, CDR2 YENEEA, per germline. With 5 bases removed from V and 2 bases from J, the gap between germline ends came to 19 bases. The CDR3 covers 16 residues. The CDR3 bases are TGTGCCAGCAGCCAGATTGGGGGGAGGTCCCCCTACGAGCAGTACTTC. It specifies CASSQIGGRSPYEQYF.

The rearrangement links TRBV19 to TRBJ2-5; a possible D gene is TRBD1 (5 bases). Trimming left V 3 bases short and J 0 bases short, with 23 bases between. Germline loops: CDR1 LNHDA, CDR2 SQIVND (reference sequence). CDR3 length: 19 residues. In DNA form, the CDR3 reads TGTGCCAGTAGTATCAGACCTGACCAAGGGCCAGGGTACCAAGAGACCCAGTACTTC. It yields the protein CASSIRPDQGPGYQETQYF.

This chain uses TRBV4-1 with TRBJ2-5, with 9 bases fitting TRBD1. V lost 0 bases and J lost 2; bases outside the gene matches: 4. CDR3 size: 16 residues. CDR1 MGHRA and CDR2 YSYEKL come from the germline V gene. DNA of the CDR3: TGCGCCAGCAGCCAAGAAGGGACAGGGCCTCAAGAGACCCAGTACTTC. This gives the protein CASSQEGTGPQETQYF.

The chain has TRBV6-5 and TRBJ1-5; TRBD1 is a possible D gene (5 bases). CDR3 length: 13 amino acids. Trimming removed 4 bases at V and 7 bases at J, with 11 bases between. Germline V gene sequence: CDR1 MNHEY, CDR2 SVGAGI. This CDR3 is CASSFDSLQPQHF. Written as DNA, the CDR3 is TGTGCCAGCAGTTTTGACAGTCTACAGCCCCAGCATTTT.

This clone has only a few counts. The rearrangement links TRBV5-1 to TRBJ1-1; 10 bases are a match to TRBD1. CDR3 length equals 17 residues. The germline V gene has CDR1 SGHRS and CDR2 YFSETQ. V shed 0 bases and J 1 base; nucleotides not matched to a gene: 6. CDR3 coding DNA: TGCGCCAGCAGCTTGGGACAGGGGGCTGAAGGGAACACTGAAGCTTTCTTT. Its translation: CASSLGQGAEGNTEAFF.

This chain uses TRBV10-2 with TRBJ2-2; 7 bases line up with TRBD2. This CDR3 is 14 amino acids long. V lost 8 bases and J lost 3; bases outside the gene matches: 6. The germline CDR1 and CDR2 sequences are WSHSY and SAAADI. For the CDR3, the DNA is TGCGCCAGCGGATGGGGGGGGGACACCGGGGAGCTGTTTTTT. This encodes CASGWGGDTGELFF.

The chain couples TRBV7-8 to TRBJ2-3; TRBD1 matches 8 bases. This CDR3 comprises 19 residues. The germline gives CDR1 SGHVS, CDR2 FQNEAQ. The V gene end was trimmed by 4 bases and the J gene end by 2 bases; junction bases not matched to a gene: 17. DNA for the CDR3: TGTGCCAGCAGCTCCGCGGGAAGAGCAGGGGGCCCCCACACAGATACGCAGTATTTT. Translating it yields CASSSAGRAGGPHTDTQYF.

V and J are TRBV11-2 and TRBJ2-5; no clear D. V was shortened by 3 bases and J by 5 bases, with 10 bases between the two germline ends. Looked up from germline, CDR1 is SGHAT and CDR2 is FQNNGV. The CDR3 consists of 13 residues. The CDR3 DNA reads TGTGCCAGCAGCTTCAACAGTCAGGAGACCCAGTACTTC. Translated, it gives CASSFNSQETQYF.